These T cell receptor beta chains were read from a single sample in a study of T cell repertoires in cytomegalovirus infection. From the reads, TCRdb called clonotypes with MiXCR, one entry per CDR3 protein. The repertoire holds under 300,000 distinct CDR3 sequences, with around an eighth as singletons. The sample consisted of PBMCs. The source is a human donor in good health (CMV status not recorded). Some clones in this sample may be carry-over from other donors' samples. Each CDR3 is given with its conserved first and last residue. D genes are given only for firm matches. Clone size is given for some rows only: seen once, a few or many times, or a class if the clone is expanded.

v_gene: TRBV7-2
d_gene: NA
j_gene: TRBJ2-4
abundance: many
CDR3aa: CASSLGGGIQYF
CDR3nt: TGTGCCAGCAGCTTGGGGGGCGGCATTCAGTACTTC

v_gene: TRBV28
d_gene: NA
j_gene: TRBJ2-7
abundance: few
CDR3aa: CASRQNHYEQYF
CDR3nt: TGTGCCAGCAGGCAGAATCACTACGAGCAGTACTTC

v_gene: TRBV7-2
d_gene: TRBD2
j_gene: TRBJ2-7
abundance: many
CDR3aa: CASSTLAGGSEQYF
CDR3nt: TGTGCCAGCAGCACCCTAGCGGGGGGGAGTGAGCAGTACTTC

v_gene: TRBV5-1
d_gene: TRBD2
j_gene: TRBJ2-7
abundance: NA
CDR3aa: CASSVTSGHYEQYF
CDR3nt: TGCGCCAGCAGCGTGACTAGCGGACACTACGAGCAGTACTTC

v_gene: TRBV7-2
d_gene: TRBD1
j_gene: TRBJ1-3
abundance: many
CDR3aa: CASSPDRVGNTIYF
CDR3nt: TGTGCCAGCAGCCCGGACAGGGTTGGAAACACCATATATTTT

v_gene: TRBV20-1
d_gene: NA
j_gene: TRBJ2-3
abundance: many
CDR3aa: CSARVGLTDTQYF
CDR3nt: TGCAGTGCTAGAGTTGGTCTCACAGATACGCAGTATTTT

v_gene: TRBV11-1
d_gene: TRBD1
j_gene: TRBJ2-5
abundance: many
CDR3aa: CASRRDRGETQYF
CDR3nt: TGTGCCAGCAGGCGGGACAGGGGAGAGACCCAGTACTTC

v_gene: TRBV7-6
d_gene: NA
j_gene: TRBJ2-3
abundance: NA
CDR3aa: CASSKDRFTDTQYF
CDR3nt: TGTGCCAGCAGCAAAGACAGGTTCACAGATACGCAGTATTTT

v_gene: TRBV19
d_gene: TRBD1
j_gene: TRBJ1-5
abundance: few
CDR3aa: CASSIDDTGTANNQPQHF
CDR3nt: TGTGCCAGTAGTATAGACGACACCGGGACAGCCAACAATCAGCCCCAGCATTTT

v_gene: TRBV28
d_gene: TRBD1
j_gene: TRBJ2-6
abundance: many
CDR3aa: CASSLVDRLRDGANVLTF
CDR3nt: TGTGCCAGCAGTTTGGTGGACAGGCTAAGGGATGGGGCCAACGTCCTGACTTTC